These 24 T cell receptor beta chains were sequenced from one sample in a study of blood T cell repertoires in COVID-19. The table came from immunoSEQ multiplex PCR; TCRdb's copy has only in-frame clones and leaves some out. The sample has 150,000 to 200,000 clones, roughly nine tenths seen once. Sequenced: peripheral blood. These receptors all stem from a man in his 70s with active or convalescent COVID-19.

V gene TRBV7-9 combines with J gene TRBJ2-1; TRBD2 agrees at 8 bases. CDR1 is SEHNR, CDR2 FQNEAQ, per germline (reference sequence). V shed 5 bases, J shed 8 bases, and the junction held 14 bases outside the gene matches. This CDR3 is 16 amino acids long. The CDR3 reads CASSPRSSGWRYEQFF. The CDR3 DNA sequence: TGTGCCAGCAGCCCGCGGTCTAGCGGGTGGCGTTATGAGCAGTTCTTC.

V is TRBV6-1 and J is TRBJ2-5; tentatively, D is TRBD1 (5 bases). Looked up from germline, CDR1 is MNHNS and CDR2 is SASEGT. Trimming pared 2 bases from V and 5 bases from J, leaving 9 bases between. The CDR3 is made up of 13 amino acids. The CDR3 DNA sequence: TGTGCCAGCAGTGAACAGGGCCCCGAGACCCAGTACTTC. Residues: CASSEQGPETQYF.

The rearrangement joins TRBV21-1 to TRBJ1-5; no DNA check was done on the table's D call, TRBD1. TRBV21-1 is flagged as a pseudogene. The CDR3 totals 16 residues. CDR3 loop: CASSKDYSNSNQPQHF. CDR3 sequence (DNA): TGTGCCAGCAGCAAAGATTACAGCAATAGCAATCAGCCCCAGCATTTT.

CDR3 region: CASSEQGRGYTF. CDR3 nucleotides: TGTGCCAGCAGTGAACAGGGCAGGGGCTACACCTTC. The chain links TRBV6-1 to TRBJ1-2, with D maybe TRBD1 (5 bases). V shed 2 bases and J shed 8 bases, with 9 bases lying between them. The CDR3 totals 12 residues. The V gene's germline CDR1 is MNHNS and CDR2 SASEGT.

The chain links TRBV19 to TRBJ2-4; maybe TRBD2 (6 bases). CDR1 and CDR2 from the germline V gene are LNHDA and SQIVND (reference sequence). The CDR3 contains 15 residues. V lost 3 bases and J 5 bases, leaving 14 bases between the germline ends. The CDR3 is CASSIDHSGENIQYF. The CDR3 nucleotides are TGTGCCAGTAGTATCGATCATAGCGGAGAAAACATTCAGTACTTC. The full variable domain, with the rest looked up from reference TRBV19 and TRBJ2-4, is DGGITQSPKYLFRKEGQNVTLSCEQNLNHDAMYWYRQDPGQGLRLIYYSQIVNDFQKGDIAEGYSVSREKKESFPLTVTSAQKNPTAFYLCASSIDHSGENIQYFGAGTRLSVL.

The V and J genes are TRBV5-6 and TRBJ2-5, with D possibly TRBD2 on 5 matching bases. CDR1 is SGHDT, CDR2 YYEEEE, per germline. This CDR3 spans 17 amino acids. The germline V and J ends were trimmed by 0 bases and 1 base, with 16 bases remaining between them. The CDR3 DNA follows: TGTGCCAGCAGCTTGGCGGGAAGTGGGTCTCTCCAAGAGACCCAGTACTTC. This translates into CASSLAGSGSLQETQYF.

This rearrangement joins TRBV11-2 to TRBJ2-2; 7 bases agree with TRBD1. Germline-derived CDR1 and CDR2 are SGHAT and FQNNGV. CDR3 length: 17 amino acids. V was pared by 1 base and J by 4 bases, with 9 bases of the junction left unmatched. The CDR3 here is CASSLGAHRGGTGELFF. The CDR3 DNA reads TGTGCCAGCAGCTTAGGTGCCCACAGGGGTGGCACCGGGGAGCTGTTTTTT. The variable domain in full, completed from reference TRBV11-2 and TRBJ2-2, reads EAGVAQSPRYKIIEKRQSVAFWCNPISGHATLYWYQQILGQGPKLLIQFQNNGVVDDSQLPKDRFSAERLKGVDSTLKIQPAKLEDSAVYLCASSLGAHRGGTGELFFGEGSRLTVL.

This clone was counted a single time. V usage is TRBV29-1 and J usage is TRBJ2-2; the match to TRBD2 covers 16 bases. After removal of 6 bases from V and 7 bases from J, the junction contained 5 bases not matched to a gene. This CDR3 spans 15 amino acids. Germline V gene sequence: CDR1 SQVTM, CDR2 ANQGSEA. The DNA of the CDR3 is TGCAGCGTGGGACTAGCGGGAGGGTATGGCGGGGAGCTGTTTTTT. This encodes CSVGLAGGYGGELFF.

This chain connects TRBV29-1 to TRBJ1-2; 8 nucleotides line up with TRBD1. Germline values: CDR1 SQVTM, CDR2 ANQGSEA. This CDR3 comprises 14 residues. Losses at the gene ends were 3 bases for V and 7 bases for J; bases not matched to a gene: 10. DNA for the CDR3: TGCAGCGTTGATATCCAGGGGGCACGGTTTGGCTACACCTTC. It specifies CSVDIQGARFGYTF.

This clone was seen once. This chain links TRBV10-3 with TRBJ2-1, with TRBD2 matching over 8 bases. This CDR3 spans 17 amino acids. Per the germline V gene, CDR1 is ENHRY and CDR2 is SYGVKD. V shed 0 bases, J shed 2 bases, and the junction held 6 bases outside the gene matches. The CDR3 region has the DNA TGTGCCATCAGTGAGTCTCAGGCGGGGGGCCCCTACAATGAGCAGTTCTTC. This encodes CAISESQAGGPYNEQFF.

The chain has TRBV5-1 and TRBJ1-1; 9 nucleotides match TRBD1. The CDR3 extends over 14 amino acids. Germline V gene sequence: CDR1 SGHRS, CDR2 YFSETQ. With V trimmed by 0 bases and J by 5 bases, 2 bases remained unmatched. As DNA, the CDR3 is TGCGCCAGCAGCTTGGGCGACAGGGGGACTGAAGCTTTCTTT. This encodes CASSLGDRGTEAFF.

The J gene is TRBJ1-5, the V gene TRBV12-3 or TRBV12-4; D is undetermined. The ends were cut back, 5 bases at V and 7 bases at J, with 12 bases in the middle. The CDR3 sequence is 13 residues long. CDR3 amino acids: CASSLAPGQPQHF. CDR3 DNA sequence: TGTGCCAGCAGTCTGGCCCCAGGACAGCCCCAGCATTTT.

The chain is built from TRBV18 and TRBJ1-1, with 8 bases matching TRBD1. The CDR3 has 13 amino acids. V shed 2 bases, J shed 11 bases, and the junction held 7 bases outside the gene matches. The germline V gene encodes CDR1 KGHSH and CDR2 LQKENI. This CDR3 is CASSPREQGEAFF. The CDR3 nucleotides read TGTGCCAGCTCACCAAGGGAACAGGGGGAGGCTTTCTTT. The full variable domain, with the rest looked up from reference TRBV18 and TRBJ1-1, is NAGVMQNPRHLVRRRGQEARLRCSPMKGHSHVYWYRQLPEEGLKFMVYLQKENIIDESGMPKERFSAEFPKEGPSILRIQQVVRGDSAAYFCASSPREQGEAFFGQGTRLTVV.

V gene TRBV28 combines with J gene TRBJ1-5; 12 nucleotides align to TRBD1. The V gene's germline CDR1 is MDHEN and CDR2 SYDVKM. Trimming cost V 6 bases and J 6 bases; bases outside gene matches: 6. The CDR3 extends over 15 amino acids. CDR3 sequence (DNA): TGTGCCAGCAGAGGGGACAGGGGGCTTGGTCAGCCCCAGCATTTT. Its protein is CASRGDRGLGQPQHF.

The rearrangement joins TRBV6-2 or TRBV6-3 to TRBJ2-5; tentative D call: TRBD2 (5 bases). V lost 6 bases and J 6 bases, leaving 8 bases between the germline ends. This CDR3 comprises 11 residues. Germline assignment: CDR1 MNHEY and CDR2 SVGEGT. CDR3 bases: TGTGCCAGCAGCCACGGGAAGACCCAGTACTTC. As protein: CASSHGKTQYF.

The chain uses TRBV7-2 and TRBJ1-6; 8 bases align to TRBD1. Germline V lookup: CDR1 SGHTA, CDR2 FQGNSA. Trimming cost V 0 bases and J 8 bases; bases outside gene matches: 6. CDR3 size: 16 residues. CDR3 DNA: TGTGCCAGCAGCTTAGCACGGACAGGGCAGTATTCACCCCTCCACTTT. Its translation is CASSLARTGQYSPLHF.

J is TRBJ2-5 and V is TRBV4-1; D remains ambiguous. V gave up 0 bases and J gave up 2 bases, with 7 bases separating them. The germline V gene encodes CDR1 MGHRA and CDR2 YSYEKL. The CDR3 has 14 residues. This CDR3 is CASSQERAQETQYF. CDR3 in DNA: TGCGCCAGCAGCCAAGAGAGAGCTCAAGAGACCCAGTACTTC.

This clone was recorded a few times. The rearrangement joins TRBV14 to TRBJ1-4; TRBD1 aligns across 9 bases. Germline CDR1 is SGHDN and CDR2 is FVKESK. Unmatched junction bases numbered 11, after V lost 3 bases and J lost 0 bases. This CDR3 comprises 19 residues. CDR3 loop: CASSHSPLTGGATNEKLFF. CDR3 nucleotides: TGTGCCAGCAGCCATTCCCCCCTCACAGGGGGCGCAACTAATGAAAAACTGTTTTTT.

This chain connects TRBV25-1 to TRBJ1-2; the D gene is possibly TRBD1 (6 bases). This CDR3 contains 12 residues. Trimming shortened V by 6 bases and J by 5 bases, and 10 bases separated the two germline ends. The V gene's germline CDR1 is MGHDK and CDR2 SYGVNS. As DNA, the CDR3 is TGTGCCAGCAGCGGGACACCATATGGCTACACCTTC. It specifies CASSGTPYGYTF.

The chain links TRBV7-2 to TRBJ2-7; a weak D match, TRBD1 (6 bases). V was clipped by 2 bases and J by 4 bases, with 12 bases between them. Germline V gene sequence: CDR1 SGHTA, CDR2 FQGNSA. The CDR3 has 14 amino acids. CDR3 sequence (DNA): TGTGCCAGCAGCTTATCACAGGGTGGGTACGAGCAGTACTTC. It is translated as CASSLSQGGYEQYF. Supplemented by reference TRBV7-2 and TRBJ2-7, the full variable domain reads GAGVSQSPSNKVTEKGKDVELRCDPISGHTALYWYRQSLGQGLEFLIYFQGNSAPDKSGLPSDRFSAERTGGSVSTLTIQRTQQEDSAVYLCASSLSQGGYEQYFGPGTRLTVT.

The chain has TRBV5-1 and TRBJ2-5; TRBD2 matches 7 bases. Germline V gene data show CDR1 as SGHRS and CDR2 as YFSETQ. The J segment lost 4 bases and the V segment lost 4 bases, leaving 7 bases of the junction unmatched. There are 14 residues in the CDR3. The CDR3 DNA reads as TGCGCCAGCAGCCTTTACTCGGGGGGAGAGACCCAGTACTTC. It encodes CASSLYSGGETQYF.

V and J are TRBV14 and TRBJ1-6, with D perhaps matching TRBD1 (5 bases). Germline values: CDR1 SGHDN, CDR2 FVKESK. V shed 0 bases and J shed 8 bases, with 14 bases lying between them. This CDR3 region has 16 residues. The CDR3 coding sequence is TGTGCCAGCAGCCAAGATCGACCAGGGCAGGATTCACCCCTCCACTTT. Protein product: CASSQDRPGQDSPLHF. The full variable domain, completed using reference TRBV14 and TRBJ1-6, is EAGVTQFPSHSVIEKGQTVTLRCDPISGHDNLYWYRRVMGKEIKFLLHFVKESKQDESGMPNNRFLAERTGGTYSTLKVQPAELEDSGVYFCASSQDRPGQDSPLHFGNGTRLTVT.

This chain uses TRBV6-5 with TRBJ2-7, with D maybe TRBD1 (5 bases). This CDR3 spans 13 amino acids. V gave up 0 bases and J gave up 6 bases, with 9 bases separating them. Germline V lookup: CDR1 MNHEY, CDR2 SVGAGI. The DNA of the CDR3 is TGTGCCAGCAGTTACTCAAGGGGCGGCGAGCAGTACTTC. This encodes CASSYSRGGEQYF.

The V call is TRBV10-1, the J call TRBJ2-1, with D perhaps TRBD2 (5 bases). Looked up from germline, CDR1 is WNHNN and CDR2 is SYGVQD (reference sequence). Trimming removed 0 bases at V and 12 bases at J, with 12 bases between. The CDR3 has 13 residues. The CDR3 nucleotides are TGCGCCAGCAGTGAGTCCGGGAACTCCCGGCAGTTCTTC. It specifies CASSESGNSRQFF.